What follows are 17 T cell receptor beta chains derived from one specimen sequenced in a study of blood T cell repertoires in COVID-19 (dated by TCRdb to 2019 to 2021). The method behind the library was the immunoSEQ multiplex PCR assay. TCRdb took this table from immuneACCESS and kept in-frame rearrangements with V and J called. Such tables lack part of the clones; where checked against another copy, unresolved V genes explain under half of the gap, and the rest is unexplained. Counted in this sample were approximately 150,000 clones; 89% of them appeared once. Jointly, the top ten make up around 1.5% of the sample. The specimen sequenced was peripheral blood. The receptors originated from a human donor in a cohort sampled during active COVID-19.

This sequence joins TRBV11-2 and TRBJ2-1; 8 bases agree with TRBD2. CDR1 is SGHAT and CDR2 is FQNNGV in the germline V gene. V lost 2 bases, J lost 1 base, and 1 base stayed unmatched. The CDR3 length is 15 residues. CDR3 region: CASSLLAGSYNEQFF. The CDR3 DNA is TGTGCCAGCAGCTTATTAGCGGGGTCCTACAATGAGCAGTTCTTC.

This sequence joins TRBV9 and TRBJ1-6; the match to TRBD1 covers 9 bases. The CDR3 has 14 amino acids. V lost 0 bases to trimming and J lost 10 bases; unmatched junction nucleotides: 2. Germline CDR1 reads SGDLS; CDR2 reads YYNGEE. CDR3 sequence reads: CASSVGTGESPLHF. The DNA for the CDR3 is TGTGCCAGCAGCGTAGGGACAGGGGAATCACCCCTCCACTTT.

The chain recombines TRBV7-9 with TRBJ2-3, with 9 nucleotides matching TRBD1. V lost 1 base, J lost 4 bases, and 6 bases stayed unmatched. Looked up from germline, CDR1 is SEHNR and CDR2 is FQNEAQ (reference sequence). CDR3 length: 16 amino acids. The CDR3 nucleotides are TGTGCCAGCAGCTTAGGTGTGGGACAGGGACCAGATACGCAGTATTTT. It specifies CASSLGVGQGPDTQYF. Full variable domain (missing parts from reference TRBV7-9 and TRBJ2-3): DTGVSQNPRHKITKRGQNVTFRCDPISEHNRLYWYRQTLGQGPEFLTYFQNEAQLEKSRLLSDRFSAERPKGSFSTLEIQRTEQGDSAMYLCASSLGVGQGPDTQYFGPGTRLTVL.

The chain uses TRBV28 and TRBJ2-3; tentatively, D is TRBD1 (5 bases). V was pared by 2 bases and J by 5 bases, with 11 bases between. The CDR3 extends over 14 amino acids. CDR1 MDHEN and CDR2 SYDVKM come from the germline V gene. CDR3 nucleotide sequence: TGTGCCAGCAGTTTAAGCAGGGTTTTAGATACGCAGTATTTT. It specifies CASSLSRVLDTQYF.

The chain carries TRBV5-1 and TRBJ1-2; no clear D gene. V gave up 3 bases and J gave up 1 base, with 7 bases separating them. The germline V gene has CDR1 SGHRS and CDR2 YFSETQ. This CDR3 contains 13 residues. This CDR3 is CASSSSNNYGYTF. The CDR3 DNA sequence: TGCGCCAGCAGCTCTAGCAATAACTATGGCTACACCTTC. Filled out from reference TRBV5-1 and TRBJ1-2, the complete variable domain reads KAGVTQTPRYLIKTRGQQVTLSCSPISGHRSVSWYQQTPGQGLQFLFEYFSETQRNKGNFPGRFSGRQFSNSRSEMNVSTLELGDSALYLCASSSSNNYGYTFGSGTRLTVV.

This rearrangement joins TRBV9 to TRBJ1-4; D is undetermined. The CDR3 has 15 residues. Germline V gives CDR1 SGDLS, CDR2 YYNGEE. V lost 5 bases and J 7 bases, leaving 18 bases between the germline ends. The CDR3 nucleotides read TGTGCCAGCAGTCCGACGGGGAGGGAGATTGAAAAACTGTTTTTT. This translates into CASSPTGREIEKLFF.

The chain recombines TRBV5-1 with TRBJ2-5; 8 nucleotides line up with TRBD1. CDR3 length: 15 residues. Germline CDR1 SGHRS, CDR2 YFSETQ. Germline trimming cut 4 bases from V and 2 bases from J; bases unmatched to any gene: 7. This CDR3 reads CASSTGQGRQETQYF. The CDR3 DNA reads TGCGCCAGCAGCACCGGACAGGGAAGGCAAGAGACCCAGTACTTC. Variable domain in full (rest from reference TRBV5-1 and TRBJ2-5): KAGVTQTPRYLIKTRGQQVTLSCSPISGHRSVSWYQQTPGQGLQFLFEYFSETQRNKGNFPGRFSGRQFSNSRSEMNVSTLELGDSALYLCASSTGQGRQETQYFGPGTRLLVL.

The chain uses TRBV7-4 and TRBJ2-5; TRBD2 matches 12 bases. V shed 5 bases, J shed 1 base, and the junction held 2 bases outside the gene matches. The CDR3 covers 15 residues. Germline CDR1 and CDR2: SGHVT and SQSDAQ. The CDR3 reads CASSLLAGGQETQYF. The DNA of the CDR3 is TGTGCCAGCAGCCTACTAGCGGGGGGCCAAGAGACCCAGTACTTC.

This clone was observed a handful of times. CDR3: CASSPQTTDSPYGYTF. CDR3 bases: TGCGCCAGCAGCCCCCAAACGACAGACAGTCCCTATGGCTACACCTTC. The chain is built from TRBV4-3 and TRBJ1-2; tentatively, D is TRBD1 (5 bases). Germline V lookup: CDR1 LGHNA, CDR2 YSLEER. The CDR3 sequence is 16 residues long. V was cut by 4 bases and J by 4 bases, with 19 bases left in between.

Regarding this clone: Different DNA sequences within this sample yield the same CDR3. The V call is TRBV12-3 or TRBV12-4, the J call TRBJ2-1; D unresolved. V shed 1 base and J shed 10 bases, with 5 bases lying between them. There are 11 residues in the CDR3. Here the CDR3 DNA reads TGTGCCAGCAGTTTAGGGGCGGAGCAGTTCTTC. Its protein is CASSLGAEQFF.

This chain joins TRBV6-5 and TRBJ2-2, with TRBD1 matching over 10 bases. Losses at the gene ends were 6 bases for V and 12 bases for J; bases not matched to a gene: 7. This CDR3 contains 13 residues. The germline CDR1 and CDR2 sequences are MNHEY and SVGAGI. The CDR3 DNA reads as TGTGCCAGCAGCCCGGGACAGGGGAGGAAGCTGTTTTTT. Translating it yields CASSPGQGRKLFF.

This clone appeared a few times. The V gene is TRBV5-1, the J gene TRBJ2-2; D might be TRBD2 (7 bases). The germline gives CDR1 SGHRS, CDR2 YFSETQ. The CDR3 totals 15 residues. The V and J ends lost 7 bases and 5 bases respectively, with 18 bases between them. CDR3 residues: CASREGGPTTGELFF. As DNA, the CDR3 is TGCGCCAGCCGAGAGGGGGGGCCCACAACCGGGGAGCTGTTTTTT.

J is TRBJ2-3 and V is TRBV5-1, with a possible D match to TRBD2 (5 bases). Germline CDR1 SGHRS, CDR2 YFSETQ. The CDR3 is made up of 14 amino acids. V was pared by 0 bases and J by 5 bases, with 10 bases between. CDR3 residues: CASSLEVGGDTQYF. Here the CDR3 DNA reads TGCGCCAGCAGCTTGGAGGTCGGAGGAGATACGCAGTATTTT.

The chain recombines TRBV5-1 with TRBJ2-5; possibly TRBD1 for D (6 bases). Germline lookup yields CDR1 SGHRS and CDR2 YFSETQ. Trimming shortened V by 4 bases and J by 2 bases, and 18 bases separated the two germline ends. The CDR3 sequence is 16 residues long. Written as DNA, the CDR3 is TGCGCCAGCAGCCGGCTAATGGGCAGGGGACAAGAGACCCAGTACTTC. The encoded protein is CASSRLMGRGQETQYF.

This CDR3 reads CASSLDRGALWNSPLHF. The CDR3 DNA sequence: TGCGCCAGCAGCTTGGACAGGGGGGCTCTCTGGAATTCACCCCTCCACTTT. J is TRBJ1-6 and V is TRBV5-1, with 8 bases identical to TRBD1. The length of the CDR3 is 17 residues. V was clipped by 0 bases and J by 7 bases; unmatched bases: 9. Germline CDR1 and CDR2: SGHRS and YFSETQ.

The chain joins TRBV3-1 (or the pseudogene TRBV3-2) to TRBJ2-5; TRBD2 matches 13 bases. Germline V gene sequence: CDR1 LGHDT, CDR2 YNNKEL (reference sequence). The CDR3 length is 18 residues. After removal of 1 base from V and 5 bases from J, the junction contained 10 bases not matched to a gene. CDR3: CASSQAGTSGAMGETQYF. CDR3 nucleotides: TGTGCCAGCAGCCAAGCGGGGACTAGCGGGGCCATGGGGGAGACCCAGTACTTC.

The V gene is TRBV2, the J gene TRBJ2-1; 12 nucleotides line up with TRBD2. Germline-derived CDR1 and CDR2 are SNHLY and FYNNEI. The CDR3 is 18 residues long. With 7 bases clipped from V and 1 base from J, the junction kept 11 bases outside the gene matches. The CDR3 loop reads CASMPGLAGGKSYNEQFF. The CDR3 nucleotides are TGTGCCAGCATGCCCGGGCTAGCGGGGGGGAAATCCTACAATGAGCAGTTCTTC. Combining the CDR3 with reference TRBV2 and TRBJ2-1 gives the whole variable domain EPEVTQTPSHQVTQMGQEVILRCVPISNHLYFYWYRQILGQKVEFLVSFYNNEISEKSEIFDDQFSVERPDGSNFTLKIRSTKLEDSAMYFCASMPGLAGGKSYNEQFFGPGTRLTVL.